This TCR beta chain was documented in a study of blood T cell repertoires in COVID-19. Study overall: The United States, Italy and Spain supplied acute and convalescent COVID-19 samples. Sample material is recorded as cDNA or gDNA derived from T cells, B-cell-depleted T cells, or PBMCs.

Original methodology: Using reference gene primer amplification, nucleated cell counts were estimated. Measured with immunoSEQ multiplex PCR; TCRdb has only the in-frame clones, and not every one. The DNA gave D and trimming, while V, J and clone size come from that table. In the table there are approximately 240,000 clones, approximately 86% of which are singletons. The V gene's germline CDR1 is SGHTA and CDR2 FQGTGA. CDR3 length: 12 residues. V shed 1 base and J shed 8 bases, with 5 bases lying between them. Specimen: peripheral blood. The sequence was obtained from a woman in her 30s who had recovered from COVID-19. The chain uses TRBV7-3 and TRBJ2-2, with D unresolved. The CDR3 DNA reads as TGTGCCAGCAGCTTAAATGAGGGGGAGCTGTTTTTT. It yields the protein CASSLNEGELFF.